This entry describes one T cell receptor (beta chain). Its specificity is unknown. The method was immunoSEQ multiplex PCR; TCRdb's version includes in-frame clones alone and lacks a portion of them. The table has over 75,000 clones, roughly 87% seen once. V lost 5 bases and J lost 6; bases outside the gene matches: 3. The CDR3 totals 14 residues. Germline loops: CDR1 SGHTA, CDR2 FQGNSA. This sample is drawn from a study of OX40 agonist ivuxolimab in advanced cancers. Across the whole study: Three patients, one with hepatocellular carcinoma and two with cutaneous melanoma, achieved partial responses. Study-wide findings and caveats: Researchers report that CD8+ T cells had, on average, more expanded clones than CD4+. Low normalized T-cell clonal expansion was also seen in some nonresponders.

The specimen comprised CD4+ or CD8+ T cells sorted from blood, sampled in a trial of the OX40 agonist ivuxolimab. The genes are TRBV7-2 and TRBJ2-3, with 12 bases aligning to TRBD2. The sequence derives from an adult with an advanced solid tumor such as melanoma, head and neck, liver or kidney cancer. The DNA for the CDR3 is TGTGCCAGCAGCGGACTAGCGGGGCCGGATACGCAGTATTTT. Translation: CASSGLAGPDTQYF.